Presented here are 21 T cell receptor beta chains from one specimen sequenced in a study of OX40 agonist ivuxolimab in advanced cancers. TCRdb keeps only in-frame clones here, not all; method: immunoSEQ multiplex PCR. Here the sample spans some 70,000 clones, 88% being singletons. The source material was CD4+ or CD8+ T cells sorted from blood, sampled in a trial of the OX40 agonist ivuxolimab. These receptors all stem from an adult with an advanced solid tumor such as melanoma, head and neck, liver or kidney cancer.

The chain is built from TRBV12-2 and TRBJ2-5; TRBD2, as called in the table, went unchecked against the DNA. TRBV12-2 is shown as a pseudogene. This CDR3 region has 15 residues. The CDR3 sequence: CASRLGDLRGETQYF. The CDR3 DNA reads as TGTGCAAGTCGCTTAGGGGACCTCCGGGGGGAGACCCAGTACTTC.

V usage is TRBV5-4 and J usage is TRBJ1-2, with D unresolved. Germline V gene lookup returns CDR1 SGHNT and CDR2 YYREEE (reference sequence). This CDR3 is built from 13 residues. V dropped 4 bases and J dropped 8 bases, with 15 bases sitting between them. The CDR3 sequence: CASSTPGKNGYTF. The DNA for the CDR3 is TGTGCCAGCAGCACCCCTGGTAAAAACGGCTACACCTTC.

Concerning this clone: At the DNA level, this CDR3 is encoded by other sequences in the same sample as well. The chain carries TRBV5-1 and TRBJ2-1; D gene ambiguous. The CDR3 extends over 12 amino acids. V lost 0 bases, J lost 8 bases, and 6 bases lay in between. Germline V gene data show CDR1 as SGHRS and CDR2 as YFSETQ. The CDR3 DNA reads TGCGCCAGCAGCTTGGAAGGTGATGAGCAGTTCTTC. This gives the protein CASSLEGDEQFF.

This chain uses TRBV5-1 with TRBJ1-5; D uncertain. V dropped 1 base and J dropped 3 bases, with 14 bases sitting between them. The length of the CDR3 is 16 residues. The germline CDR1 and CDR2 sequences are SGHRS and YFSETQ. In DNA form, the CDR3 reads TGCGCCAGCAGCTTGCGGCGCGGGAATTCCAATCAGCCCCAGCATTTT. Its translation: CASSLRRGNSNQPQHF. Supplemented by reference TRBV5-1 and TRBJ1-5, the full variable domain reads KAGVTQTPRYLIKTRGQQVTLSCSPISGHRSVSWYQQTPGQGLQFLFEYFSETQRNKGNFPGRFSGRQFSNSRSEMNVSTLELGDSALYLCASSLRRGNSNQPQHFGDGTRLSIL.

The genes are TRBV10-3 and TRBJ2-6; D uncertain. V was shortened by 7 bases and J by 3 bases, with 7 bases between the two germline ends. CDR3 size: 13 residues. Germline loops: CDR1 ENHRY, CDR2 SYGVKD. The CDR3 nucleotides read TGTGCCATCAACCGTGATGGGGCCAACGTCCTGACTTTC. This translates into CAINRDGANVLTF.

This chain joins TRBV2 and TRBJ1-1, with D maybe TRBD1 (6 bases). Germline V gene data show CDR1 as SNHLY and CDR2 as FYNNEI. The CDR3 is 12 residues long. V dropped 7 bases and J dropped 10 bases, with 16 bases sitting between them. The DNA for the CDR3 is TGTGCCAGCACCCAAGGGGGGATCCGAGCTTTCTTT. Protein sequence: CASTQGGIRAFF.

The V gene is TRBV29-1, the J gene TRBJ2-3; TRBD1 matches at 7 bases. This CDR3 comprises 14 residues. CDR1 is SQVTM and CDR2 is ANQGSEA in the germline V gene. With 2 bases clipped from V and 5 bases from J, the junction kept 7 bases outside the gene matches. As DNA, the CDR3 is TGCAGCGTTGAAACACAGGGGTATGGAGATACGCAGTATTTT. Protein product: CSVETQGYGDTQYF.

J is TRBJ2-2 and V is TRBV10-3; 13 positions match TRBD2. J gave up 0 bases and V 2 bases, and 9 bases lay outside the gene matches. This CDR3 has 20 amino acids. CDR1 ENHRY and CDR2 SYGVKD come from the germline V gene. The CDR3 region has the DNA TGTGCCATCAGTGAGCTTACCGGGACTAGCGGGAACGCGAACACCGGGGAGCTGTTTTTT. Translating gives CAISELTGTSGNANTGELFF.

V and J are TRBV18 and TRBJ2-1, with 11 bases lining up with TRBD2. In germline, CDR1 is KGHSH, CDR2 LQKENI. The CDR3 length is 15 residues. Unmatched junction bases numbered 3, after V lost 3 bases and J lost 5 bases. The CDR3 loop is CASSPTLAGDNEQFF. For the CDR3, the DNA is TGTGCCAGCTCACCTACACTAGCGGGAGACAATGAGCAGTTCTTC.

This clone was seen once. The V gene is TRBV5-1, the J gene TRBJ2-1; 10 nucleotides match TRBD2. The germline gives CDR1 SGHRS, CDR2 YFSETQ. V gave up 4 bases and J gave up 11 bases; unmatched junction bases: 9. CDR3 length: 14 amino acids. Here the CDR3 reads CASSRGIAGGQQFF. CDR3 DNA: TGCGCCAGCAGCCGGGGTATAGCGGGGGGTCAGCAGTTCTTC.

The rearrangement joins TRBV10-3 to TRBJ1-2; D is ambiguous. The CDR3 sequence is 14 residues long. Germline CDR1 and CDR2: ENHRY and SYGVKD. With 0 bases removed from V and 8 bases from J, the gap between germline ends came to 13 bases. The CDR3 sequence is CAISESQEGPGYTF. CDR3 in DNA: TGTGCCATCAGTGAGTCTCAGGAGGGTCCCGGCTACACCTTC.

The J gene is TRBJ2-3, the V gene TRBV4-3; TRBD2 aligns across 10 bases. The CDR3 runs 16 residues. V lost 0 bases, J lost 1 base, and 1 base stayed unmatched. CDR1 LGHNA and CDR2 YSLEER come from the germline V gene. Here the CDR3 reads CASSQELAGGTDTQYF. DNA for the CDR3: TGCGCCAGCAGCCAAGAGCTAGCGGGGGGCACAGATACGCAGTATTTT.

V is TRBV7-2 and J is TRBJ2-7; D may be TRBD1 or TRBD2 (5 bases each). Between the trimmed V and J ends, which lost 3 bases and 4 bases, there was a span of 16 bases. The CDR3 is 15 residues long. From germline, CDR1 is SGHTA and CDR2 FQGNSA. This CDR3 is CASSLIGTLNYEQYF. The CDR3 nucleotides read TGTGCCAGCAGCTTGATCGGGACGCTAAATTACGAGCAGTACTTC.

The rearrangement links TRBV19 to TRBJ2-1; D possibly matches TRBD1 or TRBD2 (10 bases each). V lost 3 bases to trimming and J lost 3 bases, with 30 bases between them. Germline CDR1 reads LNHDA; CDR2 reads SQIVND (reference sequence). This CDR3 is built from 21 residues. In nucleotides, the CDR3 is TGTGCCAGTAGTATCAGGGGGGGACAGGGGCTGGCTAGCGGGAGCTACAATGAGCAGTTCTTC. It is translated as CASSIRGGQGLASGSYNEQFF.

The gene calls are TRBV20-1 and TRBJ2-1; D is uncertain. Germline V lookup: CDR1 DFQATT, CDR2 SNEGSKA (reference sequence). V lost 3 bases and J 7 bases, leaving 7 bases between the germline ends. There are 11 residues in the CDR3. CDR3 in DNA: TGCAGTGCTAGCCTATTGAATGAGCAGTTCTTC. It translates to CSASLLNEQFF.

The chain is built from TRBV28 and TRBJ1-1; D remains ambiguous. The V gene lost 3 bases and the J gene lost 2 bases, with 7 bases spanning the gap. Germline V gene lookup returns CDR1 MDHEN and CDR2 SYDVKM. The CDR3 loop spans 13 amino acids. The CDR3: CASSLLGNTEAFF. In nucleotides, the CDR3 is TGTGCCAGCAGTTTGCTAGGAAACACTGAAGCTTTCTTT.

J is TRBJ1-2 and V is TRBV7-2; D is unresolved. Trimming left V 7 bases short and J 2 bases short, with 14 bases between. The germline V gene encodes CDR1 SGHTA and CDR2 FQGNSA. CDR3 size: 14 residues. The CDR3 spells CASTTLGQNYGYTF. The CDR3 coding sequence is TGTGCCAGCACCACATTAGGGCAGAACTATGGCTACACCTTC.

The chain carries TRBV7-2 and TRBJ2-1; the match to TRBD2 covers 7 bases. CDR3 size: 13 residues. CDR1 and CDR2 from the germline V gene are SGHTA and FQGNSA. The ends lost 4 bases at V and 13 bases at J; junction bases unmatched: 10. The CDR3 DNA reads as TGTGCCAGCAGCTCAGACCGGGAGGCTTCTCAGTTCTTC. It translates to CASSSDREASQFF.

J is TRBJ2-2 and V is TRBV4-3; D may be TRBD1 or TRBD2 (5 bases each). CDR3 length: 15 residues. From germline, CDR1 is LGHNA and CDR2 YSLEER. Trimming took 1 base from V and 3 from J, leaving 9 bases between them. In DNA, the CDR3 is TGCGCCAGCAGCCAAGTAATGGGGGACACCGGGGAGCTGTTTTTT. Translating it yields CASSQVMGDTGELFF.

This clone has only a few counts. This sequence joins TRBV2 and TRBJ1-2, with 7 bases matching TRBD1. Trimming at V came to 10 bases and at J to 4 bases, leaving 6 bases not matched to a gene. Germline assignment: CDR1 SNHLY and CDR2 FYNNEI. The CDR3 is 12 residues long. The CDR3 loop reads CATTGQSYGYTF. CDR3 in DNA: TGTGCCACCACGGGACAGAGCTATGGCTACACCTTC.

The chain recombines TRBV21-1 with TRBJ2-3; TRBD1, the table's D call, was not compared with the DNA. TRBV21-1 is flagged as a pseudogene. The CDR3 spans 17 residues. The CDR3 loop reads CASSKRITLTISDTQYF. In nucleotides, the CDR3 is TGTGCCAGCAGCAAACGAATAACCCTCACAATCTCAGATACGCAGTATTTT.